This T cell receptor beta chain was identified during a study of human T cells and chemical hapten exposure. Points on this clonotype: Its antigen is unknown.

One entry per CDR3 protein, called by TCRdb with MiXCR from the RACE reads. The table has 340,000 or so distinct CDR3 sequences, under 9% seen once; the top ten hold around 8.2%. Study-wide findings and caveats: TCRs whose frequency exceeded 1 in 1000 remained the same following DPC sensitization.

V was shortened by 5 bases and J by 5 bases, with 7 bases between the two germline ends. This CDR3 contains 13 residues. The time point here: patch test 1, 2 weeks after DPC sensitization. Treatment in this sample: therapeutic diphenylcyclopropenone sensitization with weekly scalp DPC. Sequenced here: whole blood, sampled in connection with sensitization to the hapten diphenylcyclopropenone (DPC). This clonotype was sampled from a woman between 18 and 29 years old with alopecia areata. Some clones in this sample may be carry-over from other donors' samples. This chain uses TRBV12-3 or TRBV12-4 with TRBJ1-6; weak D call: TRBD1 (6 bases). Here the CDR3 reads CASSQGNNSPLHF. The DNA of the CDR3 is TGTGCCAGCAGTCAGGGGAATAATTCACCCCTCCACTTT.